The sequence of this TCR beta chain was determined in a study of T-cell memory formation after mild COVID-19. In this sample, this clonotype turned up a few times. Its antigen is undetermined. MiXCR was run by TCRdb on the 5' RACE reads, yielding one entry per CDR3 protein. The sample yields 400,000 to 450,000 distinct CDR3 sequences, roughly 18% seen once. Study-wide findings and caveats: Later expanders leaned toward CD4+, whereas clones contracting from day 15 to 85 were balanced CD4/CD8. Pre-infection memory already had some responding clones, implying cross-reactive memory joined.

The specimen sequenced was PBMCs or a T cell subset sorted from them (not recorded which). The source of this sequence is a man younger than 35 who had mild COVID-19 (a few samples of this study predate the infection). Cell type and time point are not known.

In nucleotides, the CDR3 is TGTGCCAGTAGTGTCCGGGAGCGGGGGTACAATGAGCAGTTCTTC. It specifies CASSVRERGYNEQFF. This chain joins TRBV19 and TRBJ2-1, with 8 bases identical to TRBD2. J was trimmed by 4 bases and V by 5 bases; bases with no gene match: 7. The CDR3 extends over 15 amino acids. CDR1 is LNHDA and CDR2 is SQIVND in the germline V gene (reference sequence).